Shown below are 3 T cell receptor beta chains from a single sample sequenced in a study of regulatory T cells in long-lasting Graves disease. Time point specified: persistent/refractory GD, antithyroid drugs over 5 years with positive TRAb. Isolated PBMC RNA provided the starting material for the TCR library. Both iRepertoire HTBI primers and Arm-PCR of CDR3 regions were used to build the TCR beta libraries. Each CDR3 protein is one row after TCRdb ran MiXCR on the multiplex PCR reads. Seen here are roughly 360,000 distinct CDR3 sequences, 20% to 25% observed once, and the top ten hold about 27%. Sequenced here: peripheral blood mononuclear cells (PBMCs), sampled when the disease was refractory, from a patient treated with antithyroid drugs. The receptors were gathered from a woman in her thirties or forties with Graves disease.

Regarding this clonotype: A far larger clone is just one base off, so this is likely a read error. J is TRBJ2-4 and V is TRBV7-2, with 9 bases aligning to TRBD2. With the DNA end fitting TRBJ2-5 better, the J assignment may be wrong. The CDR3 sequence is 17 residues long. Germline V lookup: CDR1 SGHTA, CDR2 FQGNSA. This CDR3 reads CASSYRASGTTQGTQYF. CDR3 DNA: TGTGCCAGCAGTTACCGGGCTAGCGGGACCACTCAAGGGACCCAGTACTTC.

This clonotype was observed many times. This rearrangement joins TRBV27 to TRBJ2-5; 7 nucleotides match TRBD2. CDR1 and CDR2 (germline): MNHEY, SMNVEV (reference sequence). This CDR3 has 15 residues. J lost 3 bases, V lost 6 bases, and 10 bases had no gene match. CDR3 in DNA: TGTGCCAGCAGACACTGGGGAGGGCCGAAAGAGACCCAGTACTTC. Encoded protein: CASRHWGGPKETQYF.

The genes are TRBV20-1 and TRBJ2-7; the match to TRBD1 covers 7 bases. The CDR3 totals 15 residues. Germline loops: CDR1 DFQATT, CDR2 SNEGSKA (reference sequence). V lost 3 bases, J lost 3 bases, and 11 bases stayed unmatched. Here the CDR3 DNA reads TGCAGTGCTAGGTCAGTACAGGGGACAAGCTACGAGCAGTACTTC. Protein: CSARSVQGTSYEQYF.